This T cell receptor (beta chain) emerged from a study of shared clonotypes between healthy human individuals. Overall study results and limits: Sharing across a handful of donors was seen in 4% to 6.5% of naive CD4 clonotypes. The sole specimen, blood, was sampled, and tissue repertoires likely differ.

In the naive CD8 group, cells lacked CD45RO and were positively selected for CCR7, so terminally differentiated effector memory CD45RA+ cells were left out. The DNA input per sorted-subset replicate PCR was about 190 ng, corresponding to 25,000 to 30,000 T cell genomes. Profiled with immunoSEQ multiplex PCR; TCRdb holds only in-frame clones, not every one. The table lists approximately 2,200,000 clones, roughly 91% of them singletons. CDR3 length equals 14 residues. Germline V lookup: CDR1 SGHAT, CDR2 FQNNGV. Trimming removed 3 bases from V and 4 bases from J; junction bases left unmatched: 5. Points on this clone: The antigen remains undetermined.

J is TRBJ1-2 and V is TRBV11-2; 7 bases are a match to TRBD1. The receptor was isolated from a man aged 18 to 35 in good health. Some clones in this sample may be carry-over from other donors' samples. The sample taken for sequencing was naive CD8+ T cells from PBMCs. CDR3 bases: TGTGCCAGCAGCTTGGGGACAGCCGCCTATGGCTACACCTTC. Translated, it gives CASSLGTAAYGYTF.